The 8 T cell receptor beta chains in this list originate from one sample, sequenced in a study of PD-1 blockade in classical Hodgkin lymphoma. Method: immunoSEQ multiplex PCR; TCRdb's copy keeps in-frame clones and lacks some. The sample carries around 30,000 clones, approximately 90% recorded once. Stated time point: newly diagnosed, previously untreated cHL patient sample. Magnetic negative selection was used to purify CD4+ T cells from PBMCs that had been thawed. What was sequenced was CD4+ T cells from blood. These receptors came from a human donor with classical Hodgkin lymphoma.

Turning to this clone: The sample contains more than one DNA sequence encoding this CDR3. The rearrangement uses TRBV7-9 and TRBJ1-1; D might be TRBD1 (5 bases). CDR1 and CDR2 (germline): SEHNR, FQNEAQ (reference sequence). Trimming left V 3 bases short and J 0 bases short, with 5 bases between. The CDR3 runs 13 residues. The chain's CDR3 is CASSLDMNTEAFF. The CDR3 coding sequence is TGTGCCAGCAGCTTGGACATGAACACTGAAGCTTTCTTT.

This chain uses TRBV19 with TRBJ2-3; 13 positions match TRBD2. The CDR3 is made up of 17 amino acids. Germline-derived CDR1 and CDR2 are LNHDA and SQIVND (reference sequence). V gave up 2 bases and J gave up 3 bases; unmatched junction bases: 5. The CDR3 DNA sequence: TGTGCCAGTAGTATAACGAAGACTAGCGGGGGGACAGATACGCAGTATTTT. Its protein is CASSITKTSGGTDTQYF.

This chain uses TRBV7-2 with TRBJ2-7; a possible D gene is TRBD2 (5 bases). This CDR3 is 16 amino acids long. V was shortened by 3 bases and J by 5 bases, with 20 bases between the two germline ends. Per the germline V gene, CDR1 is SGHTA and CDR2 is FQGNSA. Here the CDR3 reads CASSLGVWVAGDEQYF. In nucleotides, the CDR3 is TGTGCCAGCAGCTTGGGAGTGTGGGTTGCGGGCGACGAGCAGTACTTC.

The V call is TRBV18, the J call TRBJ1-1; 7 bases are a match to TRBD1. Trimming removed 3 bases from V and 3 bases from J; junction bases left unmatched: 13. CDR3 length: 17 amino acids. Germline V lookup: CDR1 KGHSH, CDR2 LQKENI. CDR3 nucleotide sequence: TGTGCCAGCTCACCCCTTTTACAGGGGTCAGGGGACACTGAAGCTTTCTTT. It codes for CASSPLLQGSGDTEAFF. The full variable domain, rest sourced from reference TRBV18 and TRBJ1-1, is NAGVMQNPRHLVRRRGQEARLRCSPMKGHSHVYWYRQLPEEGLKFMVYLQKENIIDESGMPKERFSAEFPKEGPSILRIQQVVRGDSAAYFCASSPLLQGSGDTEAFFGQGTRLTVV.

This chain joins TRBV19 and TRBJ1-1; D unclear. Trimming pared 4 bases from V and 6 bases from J, leaving 15 bases between. Germline loops: CDR1 LNHDA, CDR2 SQIVND (reference sequence). CDR3 length: 14 amino acids. The CDR3 coding sequence is TGTGCCAGTAGTACGGGCAGGACCGCCCCTGAAGCTTTCTTT. Translation gives CASSTGRTAPEAFF.

The V call is TRBV9, the J call TRBJ1-4; 7 nucleotides align to TRBD1. This CDR3 is 15 amino acids long. Losses at the gene ends were 3 bases for V and 2 bases for J; bases not matched to a gene: 4. CDR1 and CDR2 from the germline V gene are SGDLS and YYNGEE. Here the CDR3 reads CASSARTGTNEKLFF. As DNA, the CDR3 is TGTGCCAGCAGCGCCCGGACAGGTACTAATGAAAAACTGTTTTTT.

The chain joins TRBV6-1 to TRBJ1-4, with unresolved D. The ends were cut back, 1 base at V and 4 bases at J, with 7 bases in the middle. The germline V gene encodes CDR1 MNHNS and CDR2 SASEGT. CDR3 length: 14 amino acids. The CDR3 spells CASSEGPGNEKLFF. CDR3 coding DNA: TGTGCCAGCAGTGAAGGGCCGGGTAATGAAAAACTGTTTTTT.

The chain employs TRBV11-2 and TRBJ2-1, with 14 bases aligning to TRBD2. CDR3 length equals 15 residues. Per germline, CDR1 SGHAT and CDR2 FQNNGV. J gave up 9 bases and V 5 bases, and 6 bases lay outside the gene matches. The CDR3: CASSPGLAGAREQFF. The CDR3 DNA sequence: TGTGCCAGCAGCCCGGGACTAGCGGGAGCTCGTGAGCAGTTCTTC. Based on the CDR3 plus reference TRBV11-2 and TRBJ2-1, the full variable domain is EAGVAQSPRYKIIEKRQSVAFWCNPISGHATLYWYQQILGQGPKLLIQFQNNGVVDDSQLPKDRFSAERLKGVDSTLKIQPAKLEDSAVYLCASSPGLAGAREQFFGPGTRLTVL.